Below are 20 T cell receptor beta chains sequenced from a single sample in a study of T cells in tumors and immune-related adverse events. Libraries were prepared by immunoSEQ multiplex PCR; TCRdb keeps only in-frame clonotypes and omits some of them. This table has fewer than 25,000 clones, under 95% appearing once. Sequenced here: lymph node tissue, sampled from a patient treated with anti-PD-1 therapy. These receptors came from a female donor with metastatic renal cell carcinoma.

This sequence joins TRBV10-2 and TRBJ2-7, with 14 bases that match TRBD2. With 3 bases clipped from V and 3 bases from J, the junction kept 4 bases outside the gene matches. The germline V gene has CDR1 WSHSY and CDR2 SAAADI. This CDR3 has 16 residues. CDR3 sequence reads: CASSDGLAGGFYEQYF. The CDR3 DNA sequence: TGCGCCAGCAGTGACGGACTAGCGGGGGGCTTCTACGAGCAGTACTTC.

The DNA for the CDR3 is TGTGCCAGCAGCTTCGGAGTCACTAATGAAAAACTGTTTTTT. Translating it yields CASSFGVTNEKLFF. The rearrangement uses TRBV5-4 and TRBJ1-4; no firm D call. CDR1 and CDR2 from the germline V gene are SGHNT and YYREEE (reference sequence). Trimming removed 2 bases from V and 2 bases from J, with 7 bases in between. The CDR3 sequence is 14 residues long.

V gene TRBV6-6 combines with J gene TRBJ1-2; tentative D call: TRBD1 (6 bases). This CDR3 is 15 amino acids long. V shed 0 bases and J shed 4 bases, with 12 bases lying between them. CDR1 is MNHNY, CDR2 SVGAGI, per germline (reference sequence). CDR3 sequence: CASSYSGGGTYGYTF. DNA of the CDR3: TGTGCCAGCAGTTACTCTGGCGGGGGCACCTATGGCTACACCTTC.

The chain employs TRBV2 and TRBJ2-3; D unclear. The CDR3 length is 14 residues. The ends were cut back, 5 bases at V and 0 bases at J, with 9 bases in the middle. Looked up from germline, CDR1 is SNHLY and CDR2 is FYNNEI. The DNA of the CDR3 is TGTGCCAGCAGTAGGCTAGTTAGCACAGATACGCAGTATTTT. It encodes CASSRLVSTDTQYF. Variable domain in full (rest from reference TRBV2 and TRBJ2-3): EPEVTQTPSHQVTQMGQEVILRCVPISNHLYFYWYRQILGQKVEFLVSFYNNEISEKSEIFDDQFSVERPDGSNFTLKIRSTKLEDSAMYFCASSRLVSTDTQYFGPGTRLTVL.

This sequence joins TRBV6-1 and TRBJ1-2; perhaps TRBD1 as D (5 bases). The CDR3 is 11 residues long. CDR1 is MNHNS, CDR2 SASEGT, per germline. Trimming removed 6 bases from V and 9 bases from J, with 11 bases in between. CDR3: CASRGGESYTF. The CDR3 DNA sequence: TGTGCCAGCAGGGGAGGGGAGAGCTACACCTTC.

V usage is TRBV11-2 and J usage is TRBJ1-1; D gene uncertain. Germline CDR1 is SGHAT and CDR2 is FQNNGV. The CDR3 has 13 amino acids. The V gene lost 1 base and the J gene lost 0 bases, with 3 bases spanning the gap. This CDR3 reads CASSLAVNTEAFF. The CDR3 nucleotides read TGTGCCAGCAGCTTAGCAGTGAACACTGAAGCTTTCTTT.

This clone was seen more than once but under ten times. The genes are TRBV28 and TRBJ2-3, with 14 bases that match TRBD2. The V and J ends lost 6 bases and 4 bases, in that order; junction bases with no gene match: 3. The CDR3 spans 15 residues. CDR1 is MDHEN, CDR2 SYDVKM, per germline. The CDR3 region has the DNA TGTGCCAGCAGGGAGGGACTAGCGGGAGCAGATACGCAGTATTTT. Its translation: CASREGLAGADTQYF. Using reference TRBV28 and TRBJ2-3 for the parts outside the CDR3, the full variable domain is DVKVTQSSRYLVKRTGEKVFLECVQDMDHENMFWYRQDPGLGLRLIYFSYDVKMKEKGDIPEGYSVSREKKERFSLILESASTNQTSMYLCASREGLAGADTQYFGPGTRLTVL.

The rearrangement joins TRBV19 to TRBJ2-5; 12 bases fit TRBD1. This CDR3 contains 15 residues. CDR1 is LNHDA, CDR2 SQIVND, per germline (reference sequence). Trimming cost V 9 bases and J 5 bases; bases outside gene matches: 10. CDR3 in amino acids: CASTPRDRGLETQYF. For the CDR3, the DNA is TGTGCCAGCACCCCCCGGGACAGGGGGCTGGAGACCCAGTACTTC.

J is TRBJ2-7 and V is TRBV5-8, with D tentatively TRBD1 (6 bases). Deletions cut 1 base from V and 4 bases from J, with 12 bases between. The CDR3 extends over 14 amino acids. CDR1 and CDR2 from the germline V gene are SGHTS and YDEGEE. The CDR3 DNA sequence: TGTGCCAGCAGCTTGTACAGGGCGGAATACGAGCAGTACTTC. Translated, it gives CASSLYRAEYEQYF.

The genes are TRBV12-5 and TRBJ1-1; no definite D call. The V gene's germline CDR1 is LGHNT and CDR2 FRNRAP. The CDR3 is made up of 11 amino acids. Trimming pared 0 bases from V and 6 bases from J, leaving 2 bases between. The CDR3 DNA follows: TGTGCTAGTGGTTTGGTAGCTGAAGCTTTCTTT. Translation: CASGLVAEAFF.

The CDR3 DNA follows: TGTGCCTGGAATCAGGATCGAAGCGGGAGGGCCTACGGGGAGCTGTTTTTT. Protein: CAWNQDRSGRAYGELFF. The V call is TRBV30, the J call TRBJ2-2; 10 bases align to TRBD2. J gave up 7 bases and V 4 bases, and 15 bases lay outside the gene matches. The V gene's germline CDR1 is GTSNPN and CDR2 SVGIG (reference sequence). The CDR3 has 17 residues.

V usage is TRBV27 and J usage is TRBJ2-7; 11 bases fit TRBD1. The germline V gene encodes CDR1 MNHEY and CDR2 SMNVEV (reference sequence). The CDR3 covers 16 residues. V lost 9 bases, J lost 2 bases, and 12 bases stayed unmatched. CDR3: CARIISGQGAPYEQYF. The CDR3 DNA reads as TGTGCCAGGATAATCTCCGGACAGGGGGCCCCCTACGAGCAGTACTTC.

This sequence joins TRBV30 and TRBJ2-3, with D perhaps TRBD2 (6 bases). The ends were cut back, 5 bases at V and 4 bases at J, with 10 bases in the middle. The CDR3 runs to 12 residues. Looked up from germline, CDR1 is GTSNPN and CDR2 is SVGIG (reference sequence). CDR3 sequence reads: CAWREIADTQYF. For the CDR3, the DNA is TGTGCCTGGCGGGAGATTGCAGATACGCAGTATTTT.

The chain carries TRBV19 and TRBJ1-1; 8 bases agree with TRBD1. The germline CDR1 and CDR2 sequences are LNHDA and SQIVND (reference sequence). The ends lost 7 bases at V and 4 bases at J; junction bases unmatched: 5. This CDR3 comprises 13 residues. CDR3 sequence reads: CASTATGGTEAFF. CDR3 coding DNA: TGTGCCAGTACCGCAACAGGGGGCACTGAAGCTTTCTTT.

The chain combines TRBV7-8 with TRBJ1-1; D might be TRBD1 (5 bases). Looked up from germline, CDR1 is SGHVS and CDR2 is FQNEAQ. V was cut by 5 bases and J by 6 bases, with 13 bases left in between. CDR3 size: 13 residues. The CDR3 sequence: CASSPTETSEAFF. The CDR3 DNA sequence: TGTGCCAGCAGCCCGACAGAGACCTCTGAAGCTTTCTTT.

V usage is TRBV11-2 and J usage is TRBJ2-5; TRBD1 matches 8 bases. CDR1 SGHAT and CDR2 FQNNGV come from the germline V gene. This CDR3 has 13 residues. J was trimmed by 5 bases and V by 5 bases; bases with no gene match: 4. CDR3 DNA: TGTGCCAGCAGCCCCCGGGACAGGGAGACCCAGTACTTC. Translation: CASSPRDRETQYF.

The sample holds one count of this clone. CDR3 sequence (DNA): TGCGCCAGCAGTGACCCCGGACAGGTCGGGGAGCTGTTTTTT. Its translation: CASSDPGQVGELFF. The gene calls are TRBV10-1 and TRBJ2-2; 7 bases map to TRBD1. The CDR3 loop spans 14 amino acids. Losses at the gene ends were 3 bases for V and 7 bases for J; bases not matched to a gene: 5. Germline V gene data show CDR1 as WNHNN and CDR2 as SYGVQD (reference sequence).

The rearrangement uses TRBV28 and TRBJ2-5; 8 bases agree with TRBD2. Trimming removed 3 bases from V and 5 bases from J; junction bases left unmatched: 14. This CDR3 spans 17 amino acids. CDR1 is MDHEN and CDR2 is SYDVKM in the germline V gene. The CDR3 nucleotides read TGTGCCAGCAGTTTTATAGGTCCGGGAGGGCCCCGGGAGACCCAGTACTTC. Its translation is CASSFIGPGGPRETQYF.

The chain joins TRBV11-2 to TRBJ2-2; the D call may be TRBD1 or TRBD2 (5 bases each). Trimming shortened V by 3 bases and J by 4 bases, and 12 bases separated the two germline ends. CDR1 is SGHAT, CDR2 FQNNGV, per germline. CDR3 length: 15 residues. CDR3 sequence (DNA): TGTGCCAGCAGCTTCAGAGGGGTTGGCACCGGGGAGCTGTTTTTT. It is translated as CASSFRGVGTGELFF. Combining the CDR3 with reference TRBV11-2 and TRBJ2-2 gives the whole variable domain EAGVAQSPRYKIIEKRQSVAFWCNPISGHATLYWYQQILGQGPKLLIQFQNNGVVDDSQLPKDRFSAERLKGVDSTLKIQPAKLEDSAVYLCASSFRGVGTGELFFGEGSRLTVL.

CDR3 sequence reads: CASSVSSGSGQETQYF. The CDR3 DNA reads as TGTGCCAGCAGCGTAAGTAGCGGGTCGGGACAAGAGACCCAGTACTTC. The chain combines TRBV9 with TRBJ2-5; 7 bases fit TRBD2. In germline, CDR1 is SGDLS, CDR2 YYNGEE. This CDR3 spans 16 amino acids. Losses at the gene ends were 1 base for V and 2 bases for J; bases not matched to a gene: 8. Filled out from reference TRBV9 and TRBJ2-5, the complete variable domain reads DSGVTQTPKHLITATGQRVTLRCSPRSGDLSVYWYQQSLDQGLQFLIQYYNGEERAKGNILERFSAQQFPDLHSELNLSSLELGDSALYFCASSVSSGSGQETQYFGPGTRLLVL.